Shown below are 5 T cell receptor beta chains from a single sample sequenced in a study of regulatory T cells in long-lasting Graves disease (dated by TCRdb to the early 2020s). The library was produced with multiplex PCR. Sequencing took place on an Illumina HiSeq 4000. iRepertoire HTBI primers and Arm-PCR amplification of CDR3 regions were used to construct TCR beta libraries. TCRdb reworked the public reads: Q25 trimming with fastp, MiXCR clone assembly, productive beta chains retained. CDR3 protein duplicates are merged, each entry listing the most common genes and DNA. The table for this sample lists around 420,000 distinct CDR3 sequences; around 15% of them were counted only once. Approximately 21% of the sample lies in the top ten. The meaning of the sample's time point label: newly diagnosed GD, antithyroid drugs for less than 3 months. For both TCR sequencing and RNA sequencing, RNA was extracted from PBMCs using TRIzol.

The sample here was peripheral blood mononuclear cells (PBMCs), taken at new diagnosis, from a patient treated with antithyroid drugs. The source is a female donor with Graves disease.

This clonotype was seen a few times. One base away lies a much larger clone, so this may be a sequencing read error. This chain connects TRBV10-3 to TRBJ2-1, with TRBD2 matching 7 bases. J lost 6 bases, V lost 6 bases, and 8 bases had no gene match. Germline CDR1 and CDR2: ENHRY and SYGVKD. The CDR3 has 14 residues. The CDR3 loop reads CAISAGEGSNEQFF. The CDR3 nucleotides read TGTGCCATCAGCGCGGGGGAGGGGAGCAATGAGCAGTTCTTC.

The chain links TRBV11-2 to TRBJ1-2, with TRBD1 as a possible D gene (6 bases). The CDR3 has 12 amino acids. V lost 4 bases and J 6 bases, leaving 9 bases between the germline ends. Germline values: CDR1 SGHAT, CDR2 FQNNGV. The CDR3 spells CASSSRGNGYTF. The CDR3 region has the DNA TGTGCCAGCAGCTCAAGGGGGAATGGCTACACCTTC. The full variable domain, completed using reference TRBV11-2 and TRBJ1-2, is EAGVAQSPRYKIIEKRQSVAFWCNPISGHATLYWYQQILGQGPKLLIQFQNNGVVDDSQLPKDRFSAERLKGVDSTLKIQPAKLEDSAVYLCASSSRGNGYTFGSGTRLTVV.

Worth noting for this clonotype: The junction and the germline gene differ at one end; a read error may be behind it. The chain uses TRBV3-1 and TRBJ2-1, with 11 bases aligning to TRBD2. Germline V gene sequence: CDR1 LGHDT, CDR2 YNNKEL (reference sequence). The CDR3 is made up of 15 amino acids. CDR3 amino acids: CASSSTSGRGNERFF. For the CDR3, the DNA is TGTGCCAGCAGCTCTACTAGCGGGAGAGGCAATGAGCGGTTCTTC.

A few counts support this clonotype. The rearrangement joins TRBV11-2 to TRBJ2-7; the D is unclear. The germline gives CDR1 SGHAT, CDR2 FQNNGV. CDR3 length: 13 residues. V was shortened by 1 base and J by 13 bases, with 17 bases between the two germline ends. The CDR3 DNA is TGTGCCAGCAGCTTAGGCGGCAGGACCTCCGTCTACTTC. Translation gives CASSLGGRTSVYF.

The CDR3 bases are TGTGCCAGCAGAGGGACAGGGGCGCTACGGAGCTCCTACGAGCAGTACTTC. Translated: CASRGTGALRSSYEQYF. The chain links TRBV2 to TRBJ2-7; 10 bases agree with TRBD1. The CDR3 runs to 17 residues. J lost 0 bases, V lost 6 bases, and 11 bases had no gene match. The germline CDR1 and CDR2 sequences are SNHLY and FYNNEI.